This T cell receptor (beta chain) was recovered during a study of molecular identifiers for immune sequencing clone quantification. About the research overall: Sequencing covered four of five parts into which replicate RNA from about 20,000 or 100,000 naive CD8 cells was split.

Broader study findings: For effector cells, clones above 20 RNA copies held over 98% of molecules; for naive cells, under 1%.

Previously published methods and listed TCR primers were used for the bulk TCR libraries. TCRdb re-called the PCR reads with MiXCR, one entry per CDR3 protein. The sample consists of over 550,000 distinct CDR3 sequences, 25% of them appearing once. J gave up 6 bases and V 2 bases, and 13 bases lay outside the gene matches. The CDR3 is 17 amino acids. The germline CDR1 and CDR2 sequences are SQVTM and ANQGSEA. In the case of this clonotype: The antigen is unknown. A single base separates this from a much larger clone, so it may be a read error.

This receptor was identified in a human donor in good health. Some libraries in this study had Jurkat cell RNA spiked in. Sequenced material: naive CD8+ T cells from blood, with Jurkat cell RNA spiked in. This sample's subset: FACS-sorted CD8+CD4-CCR7+CD45RA+ naive T cells. The chain carries TRBV29-1 and TRBJ1-4; 9 positions agree with TRBD1. CDR3: CSVENFVPGQGYEKLFF. The CDR3 nucleotides read TGCAGCGTTGAAAATTTTGTTCCCGGACAGGGGTATGAAAAACTGTTTTTT.